A single sample is the source of the 23 T cell receptor beta chains below, sequenced in a study of T-cell reconstitution after alpha-beta-depleted transplantation in children. A TCRbeta library incorporating unique molecular identifiers was prepared. MiXCR, run by TCRdb on the PCR reads, gives a single entry per CDR3 protein. The table lists around 960,000 distinct CDR3 sequences, about 29% of them singletons. Sequences were derived from PBMCs, mostly from graft donor cells, sampled 360 days after TCRalphabeta/CD19-depleted stem cell transplant. These receptors originate from a boy in the first two years of life who had a stem cell transplant for SCID, so the T cells may come from the graft donor.

The gene calls are TRBV19 and TRBJ1-5; 9 bases align to TRBD1. The CDR3 spans 16 residues. V shed 1 base and J 5 bases; nucleotides not matched to a gene: 6. Per the germline V gene, CDR1 is LNHDA and CDR2 is SQIVND (reference sequence). The CDR3 DNA reads TGTGCCAGTAGTATAGGCCCGGACAGGGGTTATCAGCCCCAGCATTTT. It encodes CASSIGPDRGYQPQHF.

This clonotype has just one count. V usage is TRBV9 and J usage is TRBJ2-2; 9 positions agree with TRBD1. Germline CDR1 and CDR2: SGDLS and YYNGEE. The V and J ends lost 0 bases and 1 base, in that order; junction bases with no gene match: 10. This CDR3 contains 19 residues. CDR3 DNA sequence: TGTGCCAGCAGCGTAGGATTTCGTGGGGGACAGGGGAACACCGGGGAGCTGTTTTTT. This translates into CASSVGFRGGQGNTGELFF.

The chain joins TRBV5-1 to TRBJ2-5, with TRBD2 matching 9 bases. The CDR3 sequence is 15 residues long. Trimming took 3 bases from V and 5 from J; bases not matched to a gene: 8. CDR1 SGHRS and CDR2 YFSETQ come from the germline V gene. The CDR3 loop reads CASSSGTAGGETQYF. In nucleotides, the CDR3 is TGCGCCAGCAGCTCGGGGACAGCGGGAGGTGAGACCCAGTACTTC.

This chain joins TRBV20-1 and TRBJ2-5; possible D gene TRBD1, 7 bases. Germline-derived CDR1 and CDR2 are DFQATT and SNEGSKA (reference sequence). Trimming removed 2 bases from V and 6 bases from J, with 22 bases in between. The CDR3 has 16 amino acids. CDR3 DNA: TGCAGTGCTAGAAACAGGGGAGGACGCCATTGGCAGACCCAGTACTTC. Amino acids: CSARNRGGRHWQTQYF.

This clonotype came up a few times. This chain uses TRBV10-3 with TRBJ2-7; TRBD1 agrees at 8 bases. CDR1 and CDR2 from the germline V gene are ENHRY and SYGVKD. The CDR3 extends over 15 amino acids. The J segment lost 3 bases and the V segment lost 2 bases, leaving 6 bases of the junction unmatched. The CDR3 coding sequence is TGTGCCATCAGTGAGGTTGGAACAGGGGGCTACGAGCAGTACTTC. This encodes CAISEVGTGGYEQYF.

The chain uses TRBV4-2 and TRBJ2-1; 8 bases agree with TRBD2. V lost 0 bases, J lost 9 bases, and 7 bases stayed unmatched. The CDR3 is made up of 15 amino acids. Germline CDR1 is LGHNA and CDR2 is YNFKEQ. The CDR3 sequence: CASSQDTGGRSEQFF. CDR3 in DNA: TGTGCCAGCAGCCAAGATACGGGGGGGCGTAGTGAGCAGTTCTTC.

CDR3 in amino acids: CASSSTVPYEQYF. The DNA for the CDR3 is TGTGCCAGCAGTTCGACAGTCCCTTACGAGCAGTACTTC. This chain connects TRBV6-5 to TRBJ2-7, with D perhaps TRBD1 (5 bases). CDR3 length equals 13 residues. Trimming left V 4 bases short and J 4 bases short, with 11 bases between. From germline, CDR1 is MNHEY and CDR2 SVGAGI.

This clonotype showed up just a few times. The CDR3 sequence is CASSFPWGVGQETQYF. As DNA, the CDR3 is TGTGCCAGCAGCTTTCCCTGGGGAGTGGGGCAAGAGACCCAGTACTTC. The rearrangement links TRBV28 to TRBJ2-5; D is possibly TRBD2 (5 bases). The CDR3 has 16 amino acids. CDR1 is MDHEN, CDR2 SYDVKM, per germline. Trimming removed 6 bases from V and 2 bases from J, with 19 bases in between. The whole variable domain, filled in from reference TRBV28 and TRBJ2-5, reads DVKVTQSSRYLVKRTGEKVFLECVQDMDHENMFWYRQDPGLGLRLIYFSYDVKMKEKGDIPEGYSVSREKKERFSLILESASTNQTSMYLCASSFPWGVGQETQYFGPGTRLLVL.

This chain uses TRBV11-2 with TRBJ2-4; D is uncertain. The CDR3 extends over 16 amino acids. Trimming removed 3 bases from V and 0 bases from J, with 12 bases in between. Germline V CDR1 and CDR2: SGHAT, FQNNGV. The CDR3 spells CASSLSETLAKNIQYF. CDR3 in DNA: TGTGCCAGCAGCTTGAGTGAGACCTTAGCCAAAAACATTCAGTACTTC. Looking up the rest from reference TRBV11-2 and TRBJ2-4 gives the full variable domain: EAGVAQSPRYKIIEKRQSVAFWCNPISGHATLYWYQQILGQGPKLLIQFQNNGVVDDSQLPKDRFSAERLKGVDSTLKIQPAKLEDSAVYLCASSLSETLAKNIQYFGAGTRLSVL.

This clonotype has more than one count but fewer than ten. This chain links TRBV12-3 or TRBV12-4 with TRBJ2-1; 8 nucleotides match TRBD2. The CDR3 consists of 14 residues. V was pared by 4 bases and J by 6 bases, with 5 bases of the junction left unmatched. The CDR3 loop is CASSSGTRVNEQFF. The CDR3 coding sequence is TGTGCCAGCAGTTCCGGGACTAGGGTCAATGAGCAGTTCTTC.

This clonotype was seen only a few times. The genes are TRBV5-8 and TRBJ2-1; TRBD1 aligns across 7 bases. The J segment lost 3 bases and the V segment lost 2 bases, leaving 5 bases of the junction unmatched. CDR1 and CDR2 (germline): SGHTS, YDEGEE. This CDR3 comprises 15 residues. CDR3 amino acids: CASSFFTGDYNEQFF. As DNA, the CDR3 is TGTGCCAGCAGCTTCTTCACAGGGGACTACAATGAGCAGTTCTTC.

There are a few counts of this clonotype. The chain couples TRBV4-1 to TRBJ2-4, with D maybe TRBD2 (6 bases). The CDR3 covers 16 residues. Germline lookup yields CDR1 MGHRA and CDR2 YSYEKL. V was clipped by 1 base and J by 6 bases, with 16 bases between them. The CDR3: CASSQVDYPTTNIQYF. The CDR3 coding sequence is TGCGCCAGCAGCCAAGTGGACTACCCGACTACAAACATTCAGTACTTC.

This clonotype appeared a single time. The rearrangement links TRBV7-9 to TRBJ1-4, with D unresolved. V was clipped by 5 bases and J by 10 bases, with 8 bases between them. The CDR3 loop spans 11 amino acids. Germline CDR1 reads SEHNR; CDR2 reads FQNEAQ (reference sequence). In nucleotides, the CDR3 is TGTGCCAGCAGCCCGAGCGCAAAACTGTTTTTT. Translated: CASSPSAKLFF.

J is TRBJ2-7 and V is TRBV5-1; 7 bases map to TRBD1. V lost 4 bases, J lost 5 bases, and 6 bases stayed unmatched. The CDR3 spans 13 residues. Germline CDR1 and CDR2: SGHRS and YFSETQ. The CDR3: CASSLGQWDEQYF. The CDR3 DNA sequence: TGCGCCAGCAGCCTGGGACAGTGGGACGAGCAGTACTTC.

Only a few counts were recorded for this clonotype. The chain employs TRBV7-8 and TRBJ2-5; tentatively, D is TRBD1 or TRBD2 (5 bases each). This CDR3 has 15 residues. Looked up from germline, CDR1 is SGHVS and CDR2 is FQNEAQ. Trimming removed 1 base from V and 4 bases from J, with 13 bases in between. The CDR3 coding sequence is TGTGCCAGCAGCTTAGTGGGGACGAGAGTAGAGACCCAGTACTTC. Protein: CASSLVGTRVETQYF.

This clonotype has more than one count but fewer than ten. The V call is TRBV3-1, the J call TRBJ1-5; D gene uncertain. Germline V gene data show CDR1 as LGHDT and CDR2 as YNNKEL (reference sequence). Trimming pared 4 bases from V and 8 bases from J, leaving 12 bases between. This CDR3 is 13 amino acids long. CDR3 coding DNA: TGTGCCAGCAGCCGGGTGCAGTCTGAGCCCCAGCATTTT. It is translated as CASSRVQSEPQHF.

This chain uses TRBV7-2 with TRBJ2-6, with D perhaps given as TRBD1 or TRBD2 (5 bases each). Germline values: CDR1 SGHTA, CDR2 FQGNSA. V was cut by 1 base and J by 2 bases, with 12 bases left in between. The CDR3 loop spans 17 amino acids. CDR3 loop: CASSLGPGRAGANVLTF. CDR3 sequence (DNA): TGTGCCAGCAGCTTAGGACCGGGGCGGGCTGGGGCCAACGTCCTGACTTTC.

This clonotype was counted a few times. The V call is TRBV28, the J call TRBJ2-1; 7 positions agree with TRBD1. The CDR3 is 16 amino acids. The germline gives CDR1 MDHEN, CDR2 SYDVKM. V shed 7 bases and J 6 bases; nucleotides not matched to a gene: 15. The CDR3 region has the DNA TGTGCCAGCACCCAAGGTTATAGGGACAGCATCAATGAGCAGTTCTTC. Encoded protein: CASTQGYRDSINEQFF.

The chain uses TRBV28 and TRBJ2-7, with D possibly called TRBD1 or TRBD2 (5 bases each). CDR3 length: 18 amino acids. Trimming stripped 5 bases from V and 6 bases from J, with 29 bases between. In germline, CDR1 is MDHEN, CDR2 SYDVKM. In nucleotides, the CDR3 is TGTGCCAGCAGTGAGTCAGTTTGGGGACCCGACTTTGTTCGCGAGCAGTACTTC. Its protein product is CASSESVWGPDFVREQYF.

The table lists this clonotype with a few counts. This sequence joins TRBV19 and TRBJ2-1, with D possibly being TRBD2 (6 bases). This CDR3 is 14 amino acids long. Trimming removed 6 bases at V and 2 bases at J, with 11 bases between. The germline CDR1 and CDR2 sequences are LNHDA and SQIVND (reference sequence). The CDR3 is CASSHGGTYNEQFF. DNA of the CDR3: TGTGCCAGTAGCCATGGAGGGACCTACAATGAGCAGTTCTTC.

This clonotype has just one count. The chain combines TRBV28 with TRBJ2-1; TRBD2 matches 10 bases. CDR1 MDHEN and CDR2 SYDVKM come from the germline V gene. The CDR3 totals 15 residues. V lost 3 bases and J lost 8; bases outside the gene matches: 7. Written as DNA, the CDR3 is TGTGCCAGCAGTTTCTGGGCTAGCGGGGGCTATGAGCAGTTCTTC. This sequence encodes CASSFWASGGYEQFF. Filled out from reference TRBV28 and TRBJ2-1, the complete variable domain reads DVKVTQSSRYLVKRTGEKVFLECVQDMDHENMFWYRQDPGLGLRLIYFSYDVKMKEKGDIPEGYSVSREKKERFSLILESASTNQTSMYLCASSFWASGGYEQFFGPGTRLTVL.

The chain uses TRBV3-1 and TRBJ2-1; 8 nucleotides agree with TRBD1. J lost 6 bases, V lost 4 bases, and 11 bases had no gene match. The CDR3 loop spans 16 amino acids. Germline CDR1 and CDR2: LGHDT and YNNKEL (reference sequence). The DNA for the CDR3 is TGTGCCAGCAGCCCGAAGCGCGGGACAGGTTTCAATGAGCAGTTCTTC. Encoded protein: CASSPKRGTGFNEQFF.

This sequence joins TRBV2 and TRBJ2-2; D unclear. The CDR3 has 13 amino acids. Germline CDR1 and CDR2: SNHLY and FYNNEI. V gave up 10 bases and J gave up 4 bases, with 13 bases separating them. The DNA of the CDR3 is TGTGCCAACCGACCGATCGGCACCGGGGAGCTGTTTTTT. Its translation is CANRPIGTGELFF.